The rows below give T cell receptor beta chains drawn from one sample of a study of identical twins. TCRdb reprocessed the 5' RACE reads via MiXCR and lists one record per CDR3 protein. The table has hundreds of thousands of distinct CDR3 sequences, roughly 24% seen once; the top ten hold 2.5% to 3.5%. These data were also reused for a study on T cells expressing NK-cell markers.

Material: CD4+ T cells sorted from blood. The receptor source for this set is a woman aged 18-29 years in good health. Each CDR3 is given with its conserved first and last residue. Fields, in order: J gene, CDR3 length, V gene, D gene, clone size, CDR3 protein, CDR3 DNA. The D gene is left open where the match is weak. Clone size is not always given. Where it is, it says once, few, many or a class for expanded clones.

TRBJ2-5	13	TRBV20-1	TRBD2	.	CSAIRGDQETQYF	TGCAGTGCTATCCGGGGGGACCAAGAGACCCAGTACTTC
TRBJ1-2	14	TRBV5-1	.	many	CASSLDRGSYGYTF	TGTGCCAGCAGCTTAGATCGGGGGAGTTATGGCTACACCTTC
TRBJ2-1	15	TRBV29-1	TRBD2	few	CSVLTLAGDYNEQFF	TGCAGCGTACTCACCCTAGCGGGAGACTACAATGAGCAGTTCTTC
TRBJ1-1	14	TRBV7-8	.	few	CASSLVLGSTEAFF	TGTGCCAGCAGCTTAGTTTTGGGAAGCACTGAAGCTTTCTTT
TRBJ1-5	15	TRBV18	.	few	CASSPTRVQNQPQHF	TGTGCCAGCTCACCCACCCGGGTCCAAAATCAGCCCCAGCATTTT
TRBJ2-1	12	TRBV29-1	.	few	CSVKSSYNEQFF	TGCAGCGTGAAAAGCTCCTACAATGAGCAGTTCTTC
TRBJ2-2	16	TRBV7-2	.	.	CASSSGGPTNTGELFF	TGTGCCAGCAGCTCTGGAGGCCCGACGAACACCGGGGAGCTGTTTTTT
TRBJ2-1	14	TRBV10-1	TRBD2	many	CASGTGTSSAEQFF	TGCGCCAGCGGAACCGGGACTAGTTCTGCTGAGCAGTTCTTC
TRBJ2-3	16	TRBV4-3	.	few	CASSSQGGAGTDTQYF	TGCGCCAGCAGCTCTCAGGGGGGGGCAGGAACAGATACGCAGTATTTT
TRBJ2-2	15	TRBV6-1	.	.	CASRERLVSSGELFF	TGTGCCAGCAGGGAAAGACTAGTGTCGTCTGGGGAGCTGTTTTTT
TRBJ1-1	13	TRBV6-1	.	.	CASSIDSDTEAFF	TGTGCCAGCAGTATTGACAGTGACACTGAAGCTTTCTTT
TRBJ1-1	16	TRBV11-3	TRBD1	.	CASSFQQGALNTEAFF	TGTGCCAGCAGCTTTCAACAGGGGGCCCTCAACACTGAAGCTTTCTTT
TRBJ2-5	12	TRBV5-4	.	few	CASSLSLQTQYF	TGTGCCAGCAGCTTGAGTCTACAGACCCAGTACTTC
TRBJ2-5	12	TRBV27	.	few	CASRAGAETQYF	TGTGCCAGCAGGGCGGGTGCGGAGACCCAGTACTTC
TRBJ2-2	16	TRBV4-2	.	many	CASSPRASSGTGELFF	TGTGCCAGCAGCCCTAGGGCCTCATCGGGGACCGGGGAGCTGTTTTTT
TRBJ1-2	15	TRBV12-3/TRBV12-4	.	.	CASSLALNPFYGYTF	TGTGCCAGCAGTCTCGCTTTAAACCCGTTCTATGGCTACACCTTC
TRBJ2-6	17	TRBV15	.	.	CATSRGPGAKGANVLTF	TGTGCCACCAGCAGAGGTCCGGGAGCGAAGGGGGCCAACGTCCTGACTTTC
TRBJ1-1	15	TRBV10-3	TRBD1	.	CAVRDRGQADTEAFF	TGTGCCGTCCGGGACAGGGGGCAAGCGGACACTGAAGCTTTCTTT
TRBJ2-1	14	TRBV7-7	TRBD2	.	CASSLHGGSNEQFF	TGTGCTAGCAGCTTACACGGGGGGAGCAATGAGCAGTTCTTC
TRBJ1-5	16	TRBV5-5	.	once	CASSQGPDVGIQPQHF	TGTGCCAGCAGCCAGGGCCCGGACGTAGGGATTCAGCCCCAGCATTTT
TRBJ2-7	14	TRBV12-3/TRBV12-4	.	.	CASSFFKGVPQQYF	TGTGCCAGCAGTTTTTTCAAGGGGGTACCCCAGCAGTACTTC
TRBJ2-5	15	TRBV4-3	TRBD2	.	CASSQRTSAQETQYF	TGCGCCAGCAGCCAGCGAACTAGCGCTCAAGAGACCCAGTACTTC
TRBJ2-1	16	TRBV18	TRBD2	.	CASSPKRESGFGEQFF	TGTGCCAGCTCACCCAAGCGGGAGAGTGGGTTCGGTGAGCAGTTCTTC
TRBJ1-1	16	TRBV20-1	.	.	CSARDLGEVSIFEAFF	TGCAGTGCTAGAGATCTTGGGGAGGTCTCGATTTTTGAAGCTTTCTTT
TRBJ2-2	17	TRBV21-1	.	.	CASSTTRCRGNTGELFF	TGTGCCAGCAGCACCACCCGGTGTAGGGGGAACACCGGGGAGCTGTTTTTT
TRBJ1-1	12	TRBV2	.	once	CASSDFGSRAFF	TGTGCCAGCAGTGATTTCGGTTCCAGGGCTTTCTTT
TRBJ1-1	13	TRBV29-1	.	few	CSVEEKMNTEAFF	TGCAGCGTTGAAGAAAAAATGAACACTGAAGCTTTCTTT
TRBJ2-1	17	TRBV20-1	TRBD2	.	CCARDASGGGSYNEQFF	TGCTGTGCTAGAGACGCGTCCGGCGGGGGGTCCTACAATGAGCAGTTCTTC
TRBJ1-2	15	TRBV6-1	.	.	CASRAGPRQSYGYTF	TGTGCCAGCCGTGCGGGGCCGAGACAGAGCTATGGCTACACCTTC
TRBJ2-7	15	TRBV10-2	TRBD2	.	CASGGLAGGPLEQYF	TGCGCCAGCGGGGGACTAGCGGGAGGGCCGCTCGAGCAGTACTTC
TRBJ2-7	13	TRBV10-2	TRBD1	few	CASSGDRGYEQYF	TGCGCCAGCAGCGGGGACAGGGGGTACGAGCAGTACTTC
TRBJ2-2	14	TRBV5-1	.	.	CASGGTGNTGELFF	TGCGCCAGCGGGGGGACCGGGAACACCGGGGAGCTGTTTTTT
TRBJ1-6	17	TRBV11-2	.	few	CASSPRLGTENNSPLHF	TGTGCCAGCAGCCCAAGGCTGGGGACTGAAAATAATTCACCCCTCCACTTT
TRBJ2-1	15	TRBV12-3/TRBV12-4	.	.	CASSLFQGNYNEQFF	TGTGCCAGCAGTTTATTCCAGGGGAATTACAATGAGCAGTTCTTC
TRBJ2-7	13	TRBV6-6	.	few	CASVALTGYEQYF	TGTGCCAGCGTGGCCCTAACGGGTTACGAGCAGTACTTC
TRBJ1-1	17	TRBV7-2	.	few	CASSSPGHRRTNTEAFF	TGTGCCAGCAGCTCACCGGGACACCGGAGGACAAACACTGAAGCTTTCTTT
TRBJ1-5	12	TRBV20-1	.	.	CSAGRDREPQHF	TGCAGTGCTGGGAGGGATAGGGAGCCCCAGCATTTT
TRBJ2-3	16	TRBV4-1	.	.	CASSQEENRGTDTQYF	TGCGCCAGCAGCCAAGAGGAGAACAGGGGCACAGATACGCAGTATTTT
TRBJ2-2	17	TRBV12-3/TRBV12-4	TRBD1	.	CASSLGRGQGGTGELFF	TGTGCCAGCAGTTTGGGTAGGGGACAGGGGGGCACCGGGGAGCTGTTTTTT
TRBJ2-1	20	TRBV12-3/TRBV12-4	TRBD2	few	CASSFPPLSGGAGWKNEQFF	TGTGCCAGCAGTTTCCCCCCCCTAAGCGGGGGGGCTGGATGGAAGAATGAGCAGTTCTTC
TRBJ2-7	13	TRBV6-1	.	many	CASTRGGSYEQYF	TGTGCCAGCACCAGGGGCGGGTCCTACGAGCAGTACTTC